This T cell receptor beta chain came from a study of T cell responses to AZD1222 COVID-19 vaccine. Study findings and constraints: White British donors predominated, females outnumbered males, and clonal diversity was possibly underestimated. Just six AZD1222 recipients were seropositive at baseline. Variant regions that are unmutated are reportedly the target of nearly half of spike-specific TCRs.

Libraries were prepared by immunoSEQ multiplex PCR; TCRdb keeps only in-frame clonotypes and omits some of them. Of 140,000 to 150,000 clones in the sample, 93% were seen once. This clone was observed once. Its antigen remains unknown. Germline V CDR1 and CDR2: LNHDA, SQIVND (reference sequence). The CDR3 is 11 residues long. Deletions cut 6 bases from V and 6 bases from J, with 8 bases between. The sequencing here drew on peripheral blood, taken on day 0 of AZD1222 vaccination. J is TRBJ1-1 and V is TRBV19, with TRBD1 as a possible D gene (5 bases). This TCR was sampled from an adult in good health. The CDR3 nucleotides read TGTGCCAGTAGCCGACAGCCTGAAGCTTTCTTT. Translation gives CASSRQPEAFF.